Listed here is a single T cell receptor beta chain. No antigen is known for it. This entry is derived from a study of breast tumors, draining lymph nodes, adjacent tissues. Axillary draining lymph nodes of breast cancer patients supplied the node samples. Broader study findings: Data only fit, rather than demonstrated, lymph node origin of most tumor T cells.

TCRdb independently ran MiXCR on the multiplex PCR reads; one entry per CDR3 protein. Here the sample spans tens of thousands of distinct CDR3 sequences, roughly 28% being singletons. The sample consisted of axillary lymph node tissue. This sequence was found in a female donor with breast cancer. Some clones in this sample may be carry-over from other donors' samples.

This CDR3 reads CASSEGSGFNEQFF. The CDR3 DNA reads TGTGCCAGCAGCGAGGGTAGCGGGTTCAATGAGCAGTTCTTC. The chain is built from TRBV9 and TRBJ2-1; 7 bases agree with TRBD2. V lost 3 bases, J lost 6 bases, and 6 bases stayed unmatched. This CDR3 is built from 14 residues. CDR1 is SGDLS and CDR2 is YYNGEE in the germline V gene.